This T cell receptor beta chain appears in the sequencing data of a study of blood T cell repertoires in COVID-19. Clones were read by immunoSEQ multiplex PCR, and TCRdb kept only the in-frame ones, dropping some. This sample has 25,000 to 35,000 clones; 85% to 90% occur once, and the top ten carry about 25%. Germline CDR1 and CDR2: LNHDA and SQIVND (reference sequence). V was pared by 3 bases and J by 1 base, with 1 base of the junction left unmatched. This CDR3 region has 15 residues. This clonotype originated in a human donor in a cohort sampled during active COVID-19. Sequences were obtained from peripheral blood. This sequence joins TRBV19 and TRBJ2-3, with 10 bases matching TRBD1. As DNA, the CDR3 is TGTGCCAGTAGTATTGGGACAGGGGGCACAGATACGCAGTATTTT. Protein: CASSIGTGGTDTQYF.